These T cell receptor beta chains were read from a single sample in a study of graft-versus-host responses after intestinal transplantation. Their cognate antigens are unknown. TCRdb's copy holds only in-frame clones and misses some; the assay was immunoSEQ multiplex PCR. Here the sample spans under 90,000 clones, under 95% being singletons. The material sequenced was unstimulated CD4+ T cells sorted from spleen or lymph node cells, taken before transplant. The origin of the receptors is a human donor who was the organ donor for an intestinal transplant. Both conserved end residues are part of each CDR3. A D gene is named only where the DNA matches it firmly. Clone size is not always given. Where it is, it says once, few, many or a class for expanded clones.

v_call	j_call	d_call	clone_size	cdr3_aa	cdr3_nt
TRBV7-2	TRBJ2-1	TRBD2	-	CASSRRPLTSGGHNEQFF	TGTGCCAGCAGCCGCCGACCGTTGACTAGCGGGGGTCACAATGAGCAGTTCTTC
TRBV7-6	TRBJ2-7	-	-	CASSLGWDFTPYEQYF	TGTGCCAGCAGCTTAGGATGGGACTTTACCCCCTACGAGCAGTACTTC
TRBV19	TRBJ1-2	TRBD1	-	CASSIRRDRGEKYGYTF	TGTGCCAGTAGTATCCGTCGGGACAGGGGAGAGAAGTATGGCTACACCTTC
TRBV15	TRBJ2-1	TRBD2	-	CATSRGSGSSYNEQFF	TGTGCCACCAGCAGAGGAAGCGGGAGCTCCTACAATGAGCAGTTCTTC
TRBV10-1	TRBJ1-6	TRBD1	once	CASSHRGRRIIHPLHF	TGCGCCAGCAGTCACAGGGGGCGAAGAATAATTCACCCCCTCCACTTT
TRBV6-6	TRBJ2-7	TRBD1	few	CASSYFGTGDFYEQYF	TGTGCCAGCAGTTACTTTGGGACAGGGGACTTCTACGAGCAGTACTTC
TRBV6-5	TRBJ2-7	-	-	CASSYSISDGYLYF	TGTGCCAGCAGTTACTCGATCTCTGACGGGTACCTGTACTTC
TRBV27	TRBJ2-1	TRBD1	-	CASNDVRDRVVSEQFF	TGTGCCAGCAACGACGTCCGGGACAGGGTGGTAAGTGAGCAGTTCTTC
TRBV13	TRBJ1-1	-	-	CASSLVQGLTEAFF	TGTGCCAGCAGCTTAGTTCAGGGCCTCACTGAAGCTTTCTTT
TRBV5-4	TRBJ2-3	TRBD1	-	CASRTGTVTDTQYF	TGTGCCAGCAGGACCGGGACAGTCACAGATACGCAGTATTTT
TRBV2	TRBJ1-1	-	few	CASTVIRTEAFF	TGTGCCAGCACGGTGATTCGGACTGAAGCTTTCTTT
TRBV5-1	TRBJ2-3	TRBD2	-	CASSFGLLAGHTDTQYF	TGCGCCAGCAGCTTTGGCCTCCTAGCGGGACACACAGATACGCAGTATTTT
TRBV6-1	TRBJ2-5	TRBD1	once	CASSLTGGGETQYF	TGTGCCAGCAGTCTGACAGGGGGAGGGGAGACCCAGTACTTC
TRBV10-1	TRBJ2-7	-	-	CASSESVTGIYEQYF	TGCGCCAGCAGTGAGTCGGTCACAGGAATCTACGAGCAGTACTTC
TRBV5-1	TRBJ2-4	-	-	CASSSAGNIQYF	TGCGCCAGCAGCTCGGCGGGAAACATTCAGTACTTC
TRBV4-1	TRBJ1-4	TRBD1	-	CASSPGDRGEMGEKLFF	TGCGCCAGCAGCCCAGGGGACAGGGGAGAAATGGGTGAAAAACTGTTTTTT
TRBV28	TRBJ2-7	TRBD2	-	CASSLLLAGGPYVYEQYF	TGTGCCAGCAGTCTCCTACTAGCGGGGGGGCCTTACGTCTACGAGCAGTACTTC
TRBV28	TRBJ2-3	TRBD2	-	CASSFSGPSGDTQYF	TGTGCCAGCAGTTTTAGCGGGCCTTCGGGAGATACGCAGTATTTT
TRBV2	TRBJ2-3	-	-	CASSAPAADTQYF	TGTGCCAGCAGCGCTCCGGCGGCAGATACGCAGTATTTT
TRBV6-6	TRBJ2-3	-	-	CASRWRGLTQYF	TGTGCCAGCAGATGGAGGGGATTGACGCAGTATTTT
TRBV5-6	TRBJ2-1	TRBD2	-	CASSLVIAGEFYDEQFF	TGTGCCAGCAGCCTGGTAATAGCGGGAGAGTTTTACGATGAGCAGTTCTTC
TRBV9	TRBJ2-1	-	once	CASSVGASSKKIYNEQFF	TGTGCCAGCAGCGTAGGTGCTAGCAGCAAGAAGATATACAATGAGCAGTTCTTC
TRBV7-2	TRBJ2-1	-	-	CASSVDRHRNEQFF	TGTGCCAGCAGCGTAGACAGGCATAGGAATGAGCAGTTCTTC
TRBV12-5	TRBJ1-1	-	-	CASGLLSPNTEAFF	TGTGCTAGTGGTTTACTAAGTCCTAACACTGAAGCTTTCTTT
TRBV27	TRBJ2-7	-	-	CASSSTYSYEQYF	TGTGCCAGCAGTTCCACCTACTCCTACGAGCAGTACTTC
TRBV29-1	TRBJ2-1	TRBD2	-	CSVTGLAGANTDSEQFF	TGCAGCGTGACGGGACTAGCGGGGGCCAACACAGACAGTGAGCAGTTCTTC
TRBV11-3	TRBJ1-2	-	-	CASSWQGSYGYTF	TGTGCCAGCAGCTGGCAGGGATCTTATGGCTACACCTTC
TRBV2	TRBJ1-6	-	-	CASRNRPGPGTYNSPLHF	TGTGCCAGCAGGAATCGTCCAGGGCCTGGGACCTATAATTCACCCCTCCACTTT
TRBV7-3	TRBJ2-3	-	-	CASSLLPSAADTQYF	TGTGCCAGCAGCTTACTCCCTAGCGCGGCAGATACGCAGTATTTT
TRBV7-2	TRBJ1-6	TRBD1	-	CASSLGQRTSPLHF	TGTGCCAGCAGCTTGGGACAGCGTACTTCACCCCTCCACTTT
TRBV2	TRBJ1-2	-	-	CASREQGSDYGYTF	TGTGCCAGCAGGGAACAGGGATCCGACTATGGCTACACCTTC
TRBV5-1	TRBJ2-7	TRBD2	once	CASSLFLAGVNEQYF	TGCGCCAGCAGCTTGTTCCTAGCGGGAGTAAACGAGCAGTACTTC
TRBV2	TRBJ1-3	TRBD1	-	CASNRDRVPGNTIYF	TGTGCCAGCAACCGGGACAGGGTGCCCGGAAACACCATATATTTT
TRBV18	TRBJ2-3	-	-	CASSPAGTDTQYF	TGTGCCAGCTCACCAGCCGGGACAGATACGCAGTATTTT
TRBV9	TRBJ2-2	TRBD2	-	CASSVLGVAGLSGELFF	TGTGCCAGCAGCGTCTTGGGGGTAGCGGGGCTTTCTGGGGAGCTGTTTTTT
TRBV11-2	TRBJ2-7	-	-	CASSWGGVYEQYF	TGTGCCAGCAGCTGGGGGGGCGTCTACGAGCAGTACTTC
TRBV19	TRBJ1-1	-	-	CASSIAGSAAFF	TGTGCCAGTAGTATAGCAGGGTCTGCAGCTTTCTTT
TRBV18	TRBJ2-7	-	-	CASSSPRDKQYF	TGTGCCAGCTCATCCCCCAGGGACAAGCAGTACTTC
TRBV28	TRBJ1-6	-	-	CASSLVQGFSPLHF	TGTGCCAGCAGTTTAGTCCAGGGATTTTCACCCCTCCACTTT
TRBV7-2	TRBJ2-3	-	once	CASSLRLKGTDTQYF	TGTGCCAGCAGCCTAAGACTCAAGGGCACAGATACGCAGTATTTT
TRBV29-1	TRBJ2-7	-	-	CSVGQESYEQYF	TGCAGCGTTGGACAGGAGAGCTACGAGCAGTACTTC
TRBV11-2	TRBJ2-5	TRBD2	-	CASSPPSGGQETQYF	TGTGCCAGCAGCCCTCCGAGCGGGGGCCAAGAGACCCAGTACTTC
TRBV27	TRBJ2-7	TRBD2	-	CASSSRLAGYEQYF	TGTGCCAGCAGTTCGAGACTAGCGGGATACGAGCAGTACTTC